This entry features one TCR beta chain sequence. Its antigen is currently not known. No base quality information exists; no much larger clone differs at one position. The CDR3 goes from the cysteine to the phenylalanine over 14 residues. The only DNA kept is the CDR3, 42 bases in frame from the first base. The junction carries 11 bases between V and J, which are trimmed by 3 bases and 2 bases respectively. Looking up the germline V gene (reference sequence) yields CDR1 LNHDA and CDR2 SQIVND. The sample originates from a study of T cells in localized non-small cell lung cancer (dated by TCRdb to 2018 to 2021). Turning to the overall study: The study analyzed T cell repertoires of hundreds of early-stage NSCLC patients, comparing tumors and uninvolved tumor-adjacent lungs. The cohort comprised 200 to 300 treatment-naïve NSCLC patients with resected, localized lung tumors. A mean age of approximately 66 years was recorded for the NSCLC patients, of whom around 120 were male and 95 to 110 were female.

The immunoSEQ Assay was used to sequence TCR beta CDR3 regions from DNA. The published analysis was carried out like this. To compute T cell density, TCR beta template counts were normalized to usable DNA, which was estimated by amplifying housekeeping genes. Richness was estimated with the preseqR package, extrapolating to 400,000 templates for PBMC samples and 120,000 templates for tissue samples. Clonality was defined by subtracting Pielou's evenness from one. Differential abundance testing on productive amino-acid clonotypes, with a minimum total count of 5 and an alpha of 0.1, was used to identify tissue-enriched TCRs. The Jaccard Index and the Morisita Overlap Index were used to measure repertoire overlap between compartments. GLIPH clustered TCR beta CDR3s with public tetramer-defined viral CDR3s; viral motifs required at least three viral sequences plus V-gene enrichment. The clones in this table, taken by TCRdb from immuneACCESS, are in-frame only. Not every clone is retained; where verified, under half of the shortfall comes from an unresolved V gene, and the cause of the rest is unknown. From that table come the V and J calls and clone size; the DNA was used to work out D and trimming. This sample comprises about 40,000 clones, under 90% of them detected only once. Under 8% of the sample rests with the top ten.

At diagnosis, peripheral blood, uninvolved tumor-adjacent lung and tumor were collected and were preserved as a mix of fresh-frozen and FFPE material. Blood samples were analyzed as peripheral blood mononuclear cells for TCR repertoire profiling. Study-wide conclusions, independent of this receptor: Because multi-region tumor sequencing was not performed, intratumor heterogeneity could not be ruled out. Uninvolved tumor-adjacent lung showed the highest T cell clonality, higher than tumor, which suggests more focused antigenic responses in the uninvolved tumor-adjacent lung. A median of 57 of the top 100 tumor clones turned up in the paired uninvolved adjacent lung, and 28 of those clones also ranked among the top 100 of that same adjacent lung. Because the study design was exploratory, TCR variables were selected using unadjusted p-values without false-discovery rate correction. Longer overall survival was associated with higher T cell density in blood, whereas shorter survival was associated with higher clonality in adjacent lung.

This clonotype was obtained from a male donor aged 60 or over with stage II lung adenocarcinoma. This specimen consisted of peripheral blood mononuclear cells, obtained before any cancer treatment. The chain links TRBV19 with TRBJ2-7; the D gene cannot be resolved beyond TRBD1 or TRBD2, each matching 5 bases. CDR3 region: CASSISPGPYEQYF. The DNA sequence is as follows: TGTGCCAGTAGTATTTCCCCGGGGCCCTACGAGCAGTACTTC.